This TCR beta chain was captured by sequencing in a study of T-cell memory formation after mild COVID-19. Study information: Largely donor-specific TCR clusters were found. The study's findings and limits: Prior to infection, memory already included some responding clones, suggesting cross-reactive memory joined. Mostly located in CM and EM were contracting CD4+ clones, with contracting CD8+ clones located in EMRA.

The germline V gene has CDR1 DFQATT and CDR2 SNEGSKA (reference sequence). The CDR3 contains 13 residues. Trimming took 4 bases from V and 2 from J, leaving 9 bases between them. As for this clonotype: Antigen unknown.

5'RACE primed at constant segments yielded TCR alpha and TCR beta cDNA libraries bearing sample barcodes and UMIs. A single record per CDR3 protein comes from TCRdb applying MiXCR to the 5' RACE reads. The data hold 340,000 or so distinct CDR3 sequences, with over 10% observed a single time. This TCR derives from a man younger than 35 who had mild COVID-19 (a few samples of this study predate the infection). Cell type and time point are not known. This chain uses TRBV20-1 with TRBJ1-5; weak D call: TRBD1 (6 bases). The sample comprised PBMCs or a T cell subset sorted from them (not recorded which). CDR3 DNA sequence: TGCAGTGCTACAGGGGAGGGCAATCAGCCCCAGCATTTT. Protein: CSATGEGNQPQHF.